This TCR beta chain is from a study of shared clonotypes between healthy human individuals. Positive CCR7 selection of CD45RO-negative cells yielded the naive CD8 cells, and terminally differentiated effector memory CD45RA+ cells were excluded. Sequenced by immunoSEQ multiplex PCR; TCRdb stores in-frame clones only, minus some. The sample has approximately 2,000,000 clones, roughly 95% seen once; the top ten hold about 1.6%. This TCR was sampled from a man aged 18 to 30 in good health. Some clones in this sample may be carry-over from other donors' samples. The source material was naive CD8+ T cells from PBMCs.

CDR3 DNA sequence: TGTGCCAGCAGCAAGTACTCACAGGGGGCGCCTGGATATGGCTACACCTTC. Its translation: CASSKYSQGAPGYGYTF. The chain links TRBV9 to TRBJ1-2, with 9 bases fitting TRBD1. The germline CDR1 and CDR2 sequences are SGDLS and YYNGEE. The ends lost 4 bases at V and 5 bases at J; junction bases unmatched: 15. The CDR3 loop spans 17 amino acids.